This T cell receptor (beta chain) was profiled in a study of T cell repertoires in cytomegalovirus infection. Study context: Alongside well-studied HLA-B-restricted CMV epitopes, recently identified HLA-C-restricted CMV epitopes were also used. Public TCR beta signature analysis indicated the presence of both CMV infection and matching HLA type. Whole-study findings and limits: Adding up the frequency of public TCR beta families identified people who carried CMV plus the relevant HLA. Ex vivo, HLA-C-restricted CMV-specific TCR beta clonotypes prevailed over the rest of the response.

Each CDR3 protein gets one entry after TCRdb re-called the reads with MiXCR. In the table there are fewer than 850,000 distinct CDR3 sequences, roughly 28% of which are singletons. This clonotype was detected only once. Its antigen is as yet unknown. The CDR3 loop spans 14 amino acids. Germline assignment: CDR1 SGDLS and CDR2 YYNGEE. Trimming took 3 bases from V and 5 from J, leaving 14 bases between them. The rearrangement uses TRBV9 and TRBJ2-5; D may be TRBD1 or TRBD2 (5 bases each). The sample was cultured CD8+ T cells from PBMCs, taken from culture after CMV antigen stimulation. The receptor comes from a human donor in good health (CMV status not recorded). Some clones in this sample may be carry-over from other donors' samples. CDR3 in amino acids: CASSARDGQETQYF. As DNA, the CDR3 is TGTGCCAGCAGCGCCCGGGACGGCCAGGAGACCCAGTACTTC.